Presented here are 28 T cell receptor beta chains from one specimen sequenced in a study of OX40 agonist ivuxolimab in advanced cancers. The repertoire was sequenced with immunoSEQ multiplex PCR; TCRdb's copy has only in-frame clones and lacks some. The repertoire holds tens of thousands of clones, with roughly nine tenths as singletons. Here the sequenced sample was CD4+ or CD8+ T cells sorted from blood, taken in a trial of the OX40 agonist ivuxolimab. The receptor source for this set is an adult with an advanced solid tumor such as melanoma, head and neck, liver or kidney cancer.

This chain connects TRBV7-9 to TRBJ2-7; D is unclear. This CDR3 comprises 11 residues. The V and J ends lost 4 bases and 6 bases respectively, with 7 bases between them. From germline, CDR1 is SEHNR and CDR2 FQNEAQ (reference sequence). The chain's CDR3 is CASSSSGEQYF. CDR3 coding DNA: TGTGCCAGCAGCTCTTCTGGCGAGCAGTACTTC.

In DNA form, the CDR3 reads TGTGCCAGCTCACCTTGGGACAGCGTCCAAGAGACCCAGTACTTC. Translation: CASSPWDSVQETQYF. The genes are TRBV18 and TRBJ2-5; 7 bases are a match to TRBD1. The junction had 5 bases not matched to a gene; V was cut back by 3 bases and J by 1 base. Germline V gene data show CDR1 as KGHSH and CDR2 as LQKENI. The CDR3 is 15 residues long.

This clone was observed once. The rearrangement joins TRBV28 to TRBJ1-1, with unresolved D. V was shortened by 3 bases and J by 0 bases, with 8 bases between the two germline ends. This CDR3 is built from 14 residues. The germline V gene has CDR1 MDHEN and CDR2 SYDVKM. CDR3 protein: CASSFGEVNTEAFF. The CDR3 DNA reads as TGTGCCAGCAGTTTCGGGGAAGTGAACACTGAAGCTTTCTTT.

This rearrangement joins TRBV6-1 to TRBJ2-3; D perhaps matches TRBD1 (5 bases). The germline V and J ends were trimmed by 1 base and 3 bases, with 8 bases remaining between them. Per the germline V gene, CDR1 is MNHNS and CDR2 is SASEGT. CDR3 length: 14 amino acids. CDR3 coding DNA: TGTGCCAGCAGTGAAGTTAGGACAACAGATACGCAGTATTTT. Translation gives CASSEVRTTDTQYF.

The CDR3 region is CASSLDGHSQETQYF. The CDR3 DNA reads as TGTGCCAGCAGCCTGGACGGACATTCACAAGAGACCCAGTACTTC. The V and J genes are TRBV7-9 and TRBJ2-5; D might be TRBD1 (5 bases). Between the trimmed V and J ends, which lost 5 bases and 2 bases, there was a span of 15 bases. The CDR3 covers 15 residues. From germline, CDR1 is SEHNR and CDR2 FQNEAQ (reference sequence).

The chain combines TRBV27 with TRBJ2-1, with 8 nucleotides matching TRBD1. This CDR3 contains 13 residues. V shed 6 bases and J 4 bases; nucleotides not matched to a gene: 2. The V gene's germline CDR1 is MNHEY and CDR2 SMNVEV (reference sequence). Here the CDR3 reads CASSRTGYNEQFF. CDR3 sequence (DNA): TGTGCCAGCAGCAGGACAGGGTACAATGAGCAGTTCTTC.

CDR3 bases: TGTGCCAGCAGCTTGGAAGGGGTTGTCTACGAGCAGTACTTC. Residues: CASSLEGVVYEQYF. J is TRBJ2-7 and V is TRBV7-2, with a weak D call TRBD1 (5 bases). The length of the CDR3 is 14 residues. V gave up 3 bases and J gave up 3 bases, with 12 bases separating them. From germline, CDR1 is SGHTA and CDR2 FQGNSA. Filled out from reference TRBV7-2 and TRBJ2-7, the complete variable domain reads GAGVSQSPSNKVTEKGKDVELRCDPISGHTALYWYRQSLGQGLEFLIYFQGNSAPDKSGLPSDRFSAERTGGSVSTLTIQRTQQEDSAVYLCASSLEGVVYEQYFGPGTRLTVT.

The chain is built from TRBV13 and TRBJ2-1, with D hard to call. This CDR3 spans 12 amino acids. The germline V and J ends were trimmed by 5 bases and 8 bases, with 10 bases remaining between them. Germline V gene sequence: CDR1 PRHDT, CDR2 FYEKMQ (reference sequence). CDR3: CASSREFHEQFF. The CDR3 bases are TGTGCCAGCAGCCGTGAGTTCCATGAGCAGTTCTTC.

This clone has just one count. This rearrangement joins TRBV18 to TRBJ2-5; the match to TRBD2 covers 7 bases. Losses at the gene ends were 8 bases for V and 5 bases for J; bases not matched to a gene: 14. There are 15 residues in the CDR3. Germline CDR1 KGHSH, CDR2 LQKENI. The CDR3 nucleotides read TGTGCCAGCACGAACCTCGTTGGGGGGGAGGAGACCCAGTACTTC. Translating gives CASTNLVGGEETQYF.

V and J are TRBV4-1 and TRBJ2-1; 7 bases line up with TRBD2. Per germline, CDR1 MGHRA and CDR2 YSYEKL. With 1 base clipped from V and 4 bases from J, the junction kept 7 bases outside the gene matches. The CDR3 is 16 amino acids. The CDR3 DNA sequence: TGCGCCAGCAGCCAAGCAAGCGGGATGCCTTACAATGAGCAGTTCTTC. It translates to CASSQASGMPYNEQFF.

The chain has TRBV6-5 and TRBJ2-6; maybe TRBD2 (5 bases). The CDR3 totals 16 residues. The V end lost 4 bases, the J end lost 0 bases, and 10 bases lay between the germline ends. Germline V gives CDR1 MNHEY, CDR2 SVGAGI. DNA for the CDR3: TGTGCCAGCAGTTCCCCTGGGAGCTCTGGGGCCAACGTCCTGACTTTC. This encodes CASSSPGSSGANVLTF.

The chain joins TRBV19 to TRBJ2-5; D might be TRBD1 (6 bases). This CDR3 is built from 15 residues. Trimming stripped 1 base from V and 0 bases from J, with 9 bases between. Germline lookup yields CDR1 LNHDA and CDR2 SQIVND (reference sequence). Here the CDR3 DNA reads TGTGCCAGTAGTATAGGTCAGGGGTACCAAGAGACCCAGTACTTC. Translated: CASSIGQGYQETQYF. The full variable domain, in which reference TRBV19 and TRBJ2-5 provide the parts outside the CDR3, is DGGITQSPKYLFRKEGQNVTLSCEQNLNHDAMYWYRQDPGQGLRLIYYSQIVNDFQKGDIAEGYSVSREKKESFPLTVTSAQKNPTAFYLCASSIGQGYQETQYFGPGTRLLVL.

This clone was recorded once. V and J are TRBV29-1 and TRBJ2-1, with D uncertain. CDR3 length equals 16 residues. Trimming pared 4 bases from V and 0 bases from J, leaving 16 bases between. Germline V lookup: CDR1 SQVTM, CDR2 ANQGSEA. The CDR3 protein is CSVGGGVRRSYNEQFF. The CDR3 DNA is TGCAGCGTTGGGGGTGGGGTCCGGCGCTCCTACAATGAGCAGTTCTTC.

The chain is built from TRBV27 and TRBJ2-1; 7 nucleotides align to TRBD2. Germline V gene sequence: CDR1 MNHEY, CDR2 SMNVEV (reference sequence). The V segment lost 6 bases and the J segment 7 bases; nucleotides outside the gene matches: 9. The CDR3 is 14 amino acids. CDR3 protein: CASSQTSIRNEQFF. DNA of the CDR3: TGTGCCAGCAGCCAGACTAGCATACGAAATGAGCAGTTCTTC.

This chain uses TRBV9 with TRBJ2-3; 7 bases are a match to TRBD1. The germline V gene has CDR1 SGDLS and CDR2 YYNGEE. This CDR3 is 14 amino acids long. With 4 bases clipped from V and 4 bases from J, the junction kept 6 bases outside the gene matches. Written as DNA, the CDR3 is TGTGCCAGCAGCCCCGAGGGGGCGGCAGATACGCAGTATTTT. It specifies CASSPEGAADTQYF.

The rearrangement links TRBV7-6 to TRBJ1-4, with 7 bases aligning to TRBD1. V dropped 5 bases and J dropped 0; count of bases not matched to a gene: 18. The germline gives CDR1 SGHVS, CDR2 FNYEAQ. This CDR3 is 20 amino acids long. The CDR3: CASSQFPGQALEPTNEKLFF. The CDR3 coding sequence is TGTGCCAGCAGCCAATTCCCCGGACAGGCCCTGGAACCAACTAATGAAAAACTGTTTTTT.

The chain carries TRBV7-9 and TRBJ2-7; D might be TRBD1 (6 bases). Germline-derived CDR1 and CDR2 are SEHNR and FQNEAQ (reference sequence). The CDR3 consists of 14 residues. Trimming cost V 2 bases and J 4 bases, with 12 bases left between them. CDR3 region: CASSLIRGGYEQYF. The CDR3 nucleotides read TGTGCCAGCAGCTTAATCAGGGGTGGGTACGAGCAGTACTTC.

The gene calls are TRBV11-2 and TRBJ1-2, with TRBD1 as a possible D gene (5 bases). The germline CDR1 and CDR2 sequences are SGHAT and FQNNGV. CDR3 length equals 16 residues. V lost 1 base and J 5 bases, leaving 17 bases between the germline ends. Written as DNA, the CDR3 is TGTGCCAGCAGCTTAGTTATCGGGGCGCCTTTATATGGCTACACCTTC. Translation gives CASSLVIGAPLYGYTF.

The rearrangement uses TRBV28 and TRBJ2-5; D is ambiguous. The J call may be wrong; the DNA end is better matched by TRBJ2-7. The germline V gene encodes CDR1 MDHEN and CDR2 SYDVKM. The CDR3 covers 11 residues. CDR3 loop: CASKHGYEQYF. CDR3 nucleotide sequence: TGTGCCAGCAAACACGGGTACGAGCAGTACTTC.

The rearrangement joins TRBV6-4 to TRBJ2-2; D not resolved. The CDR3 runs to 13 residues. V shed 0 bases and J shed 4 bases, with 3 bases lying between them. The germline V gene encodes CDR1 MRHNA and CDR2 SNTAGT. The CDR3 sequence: CASSDSATGELFF. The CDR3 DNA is TGTGCCAGCAGTGACTCGGCCACCGGGGAGCTGTTTTTT.

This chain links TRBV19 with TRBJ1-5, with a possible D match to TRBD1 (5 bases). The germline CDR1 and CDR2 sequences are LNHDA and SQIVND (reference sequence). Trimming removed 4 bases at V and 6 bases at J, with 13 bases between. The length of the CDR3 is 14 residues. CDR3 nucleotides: TGTGCCAGTAGTACCCCAGGGTTTAGTCAGCCCCAGCATTTT. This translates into CASSTPGFSQPQHF.

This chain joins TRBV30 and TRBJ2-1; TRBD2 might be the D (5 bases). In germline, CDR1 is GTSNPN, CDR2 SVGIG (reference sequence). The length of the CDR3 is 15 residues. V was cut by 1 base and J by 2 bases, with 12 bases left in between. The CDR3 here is CAWSGQRQAYNEQFF. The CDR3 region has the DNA TGTGCCTGGAGTGGGCAGCGGCAGGCCTACAATGAGCAGTTCTTC.

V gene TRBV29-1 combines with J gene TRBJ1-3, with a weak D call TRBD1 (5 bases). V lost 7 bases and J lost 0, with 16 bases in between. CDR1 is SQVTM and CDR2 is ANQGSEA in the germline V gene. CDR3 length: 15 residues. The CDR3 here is CSAQAWGTSGNTIYF. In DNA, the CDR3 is TGCAGCGCCCAAGCGTGGGGGACCTCTGGAAACACCATATATTTT.

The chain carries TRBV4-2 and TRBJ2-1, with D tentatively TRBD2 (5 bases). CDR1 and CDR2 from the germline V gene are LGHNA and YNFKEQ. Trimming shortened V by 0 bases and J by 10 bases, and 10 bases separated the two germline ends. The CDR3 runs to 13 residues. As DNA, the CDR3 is TGTGCCAGCAGCCAAGATTCTAGCCACGAGCAGTTCTTC. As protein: CASSQDSSHEQFF.

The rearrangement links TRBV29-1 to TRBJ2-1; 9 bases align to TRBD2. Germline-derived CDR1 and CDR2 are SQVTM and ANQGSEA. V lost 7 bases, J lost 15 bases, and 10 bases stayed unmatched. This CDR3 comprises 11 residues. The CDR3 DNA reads TGCAGCGCGCCAGGGTTAGCGGGAGTGTTCTTC. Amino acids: CSAPGLAGVFF.

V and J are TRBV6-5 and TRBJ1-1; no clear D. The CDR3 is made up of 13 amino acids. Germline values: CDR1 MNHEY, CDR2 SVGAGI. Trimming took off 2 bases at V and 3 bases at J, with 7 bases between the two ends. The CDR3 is CASSYPGYTEAFF. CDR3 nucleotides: TGTGCCAGCAGTTACCCGGGGTACACTGAAGCTTTCTTT.

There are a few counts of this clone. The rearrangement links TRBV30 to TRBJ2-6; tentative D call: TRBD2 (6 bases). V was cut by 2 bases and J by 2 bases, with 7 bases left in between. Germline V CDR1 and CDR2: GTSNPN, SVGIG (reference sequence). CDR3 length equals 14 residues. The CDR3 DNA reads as TGTGCCTGGAGTCCGGGGGCTGGGGCCAACGTCCTGACTTTC. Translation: CAWSPGAGANVLTF.

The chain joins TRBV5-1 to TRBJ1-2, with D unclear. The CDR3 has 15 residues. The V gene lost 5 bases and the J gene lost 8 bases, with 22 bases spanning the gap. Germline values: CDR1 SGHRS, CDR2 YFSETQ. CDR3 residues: CASSYNTSPGNGYTF. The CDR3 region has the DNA TGCGCCAGCAGTTATAATACCTCGCCGGGGAACGGCTACACCTTC.